This T cell receptor (beta chain) came from a study of T cell responses to AZD1222 COVID-19 vaccine. Study-level points and caveats: Donors were largely white British and mainly female; clonal diversity was possibly underestimated. Spike-wide vaccine-associated CD4 TCRs dominated at 160-218 and 743-854. When two AZD1222 doses had been given, Spike-specific TCR breadth and depth rose.

Details on this clone: Its antigen is still unknown.

Clones were sequenced by immunoSEQ multiplex PCR, and TCRdb holds only the in-frame ones, with some missing. Here the sample spans about 160,000 clones, approximately 87% being singletons. Germline assignment: CDR1 SGHDN and CDR2 FVKESK. This CDR3 spans 12 amino acids. Trimming took 6 bases from V and 6 from J, leaving 8 bases between them. This clonotype was sampled from an adult who received the AZD1222 COVID-19 vaccine. V and J are TRBV14 and TRBJ1-4, with a tentative D call TRBD1 (6 bases). Sequenced here: peripheral blood, sampled 28 days after the second AZD1222 dose. For the CDR3, the DNA is TGTGCCAGCAGTAGGGGGTATGAAAAACTGTTTTTT. Encoded protein: CASSRGYEKLFF.